The source of this TCR beta chain is a study of blood T cells in healthy people across ages. In germline, CDR1 is SQVTM, CDR2 ANQGSEA. The length of the CDR3 is 12 residues. V gave up 5 bases and J gave up 5 bases, with 12 bases separating them. The study, taken as a whole, reports: PBMCs were not sorted, which prevented a conclusive comparison of naive versus antigen-experienced cells.

A second roughly 6 to 11 cycle PCR used barcoded and J-beta primers. Tags on each cDNA molecule came from a template-switch adaptor with 12 random nucleotides. TCRdb ran MiXCR on the 5' RACE reads and lists one entry per CDR3 protein. This table has 700,000 to 900,000 distinct CDR3 sequences, more than 25% appearing once. On this clonotype itself: Its target is not known.

The same data also contributed to another study, on T cells of mothers and their children. This second report adds: It was related mother-child pairs that showed slightly higher overlap than unrelated pairs, without reaching significance.

The sequencing input was blood. This clonotype originated in a boy between 5 and 17 years old in good health. The rearrangement uses TRBV29-1 and TRBJ2-5, with a weak D call TRBD2 (7 bases). The CDR3 DNA is TGCAGCGTTAGGGGGGGCAGGGAGACCCAGTACTTC. Translation gives CSVRGGRETQYF.